This T cell receptor beta chain was documented in a study of blood T cell repertoires in COVID-19. Study in general: Researchers got acute and convalescent COVID-19 samples from the United States, Italy and Spain. Nucleic acid was either cDNA or gDNA, and it came from T cells, B-cell-depleted T cells, or PBMCs.

In the original processing: How many nucleated cells were present was estimated from reference gene primer amplification. Assay: immunoSEQ multiplex PCR; the TCRdb copy retains only in-frame clones and omits some. The V and J calls and the clone size are those of that table, but D and trimming were determined from the DNA. The table has tens of thousands of clones, approximately 86% seen once; the top ten hold about 15%. V lost 5 bases and J 6 bases, leaving 14 bases between the germline ends. The CDR3 consists of 13 residues. Germline loops: CDR1 LNHDA, CDR2 SQIVND (reference sequence). The chain recombines TRBV19 with TRBJ2-7; D perhaps matches TRBD1 (5 bases). Source material: peripheral blood. The sequence derives from a male donor with acute or convalescent COVID-19. CDR3 sequence reads: CASSVGPFGEQYF. DNA for the CDR3: TGTGCCAGTAGTGTGGGGCCGTTTGGCGAGCAGTACTTC.